This T cell receptor beta chain was captured by sequencing in a study of cytomegalovirus exposure and HLA in healthy donors. Notes on the study in general: The listing of roughly 160 TCR beta chains classed them as cytomegalovirus-associated.

CDR1 and CDR2 (germline): SGHVS, FNYEAQ. CDR3 size: 14 residues. The V and J ends lost 5 bases and 0 bases respectively, with 11 bases between them. About this clone itself: No antigen is known for it.

It was with 60 Vbeta and 13 Jbeta primers that the PCR ran. Clones were sequenced by immunoSEQ multiplex PCR, and TCRdb holds only the in-frame ones, with some missing. The repertoire holds more than 100,000 clones, with over 60% as singletons. The V gene is TRBV7-6, the J gene TRBJ2-7; D is perhaps TRBD1 (6 bases). The receptor's source is a woman aged 40 to 50 in good health and CMV-seropositive. Sequencing used PBMCs. In DNA, the CDR3 is TGTGCCAGCAGCCTCACAGGGACCTCCTACGAGCAGTACTTC. It translates to CASSLTGTSYEQYF.